One sample yielded the 3 T cell receptor beta chains listed below, sequenced in a study of blood T cells in healthy people across ages. Then a second PCR, running about 7 to 11 cycles, was carried out with a sample-barcoded 5' primer and a J-beta primer mix. MiXCR, applied by TCRdb to the 5' RACE reads, yields one record per CDR3 protein. The sample contains about 840,000 distinct CDR3 sequences, about 27% of which appear only once. Another study also made use of these data, one on T cells of mothers and their children.

What was sequenced was blood. Receptor source: a woman aged 40 to 50 in good health.

The gene calls are TRBV4-3 and TRBJ2-5; D call uncertain. This CDR3 spans 14 amino acids. CDR1 is LGHNA and CDR2 is YSLEER in the germline V gene. Between the trimmed V and J ends, which lost 5 bases and 6 bases, there was a span of 16 bases. The CDR3 DNA follows: TGCGCCAGCAGCTTGGAACCTAATCCGAAGACCCAGTACTTC. Protein product: CASSLEPNPKTQYF.

The chain has TRBV9 and TRBJ2-2; either TRBD1 or TRBD2 may fit D (5 bases each). Trimming shortened V by 4 bases and J by 4 bases, and 14 bases separated the two germline ends. The CDR3 is made up of 15 amino acids. Germline CDR1 SGDLS, CDR2 YYNGEE. The CDR3 nucleotides are TGTGCCAGCAGCATAGGACGGGGCGTCACCGGGGAGCTGTTTTTT. It is translated as CASSIGRGVTGELFF.

The sample holds a few counts of this clonotype. The chain joins TRBV20-1 to TRBJ1-2; TRBD1 might be the D (5 bases). Germline CDR1 DFQATT, CDR2 SNEGSKA (reference sequence). CDR3 length: 14 residues. V dropped 6 bases and J dropped 3 bases, with 17 bases sitting between them. In DNA, the CDR3 is TGCAGTGCAGGACGCGGGGGGGGAGACTATGGCTACACCTTC. It is translated as CSAGRGGGDYGYTF.